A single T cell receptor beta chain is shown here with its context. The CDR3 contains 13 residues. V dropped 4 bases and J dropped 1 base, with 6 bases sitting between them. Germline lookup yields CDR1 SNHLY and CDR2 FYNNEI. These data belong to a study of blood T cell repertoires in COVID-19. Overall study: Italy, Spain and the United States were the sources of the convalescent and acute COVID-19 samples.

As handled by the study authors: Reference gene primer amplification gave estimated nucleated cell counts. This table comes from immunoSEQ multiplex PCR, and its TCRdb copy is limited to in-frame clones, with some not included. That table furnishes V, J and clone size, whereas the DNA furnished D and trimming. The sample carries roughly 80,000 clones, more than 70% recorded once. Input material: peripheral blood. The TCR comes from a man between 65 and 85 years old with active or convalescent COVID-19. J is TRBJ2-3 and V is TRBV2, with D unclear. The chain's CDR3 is CASSGGGTDTQYF. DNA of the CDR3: TGTGCCAGCAGTGGCGGCGGCACAGATACGCAGTATTTT. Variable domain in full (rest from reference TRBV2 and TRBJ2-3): EPEVTQTPSHQVTQMGQEVILRCVPISNHLYFYWYRQILGQKVEFLVSFYNNEISEKSEIFDDQFSVERPDGSNFTLKIRSTKLEDSAMYFCASSGGGTDTQYFGPGTRLTVL.